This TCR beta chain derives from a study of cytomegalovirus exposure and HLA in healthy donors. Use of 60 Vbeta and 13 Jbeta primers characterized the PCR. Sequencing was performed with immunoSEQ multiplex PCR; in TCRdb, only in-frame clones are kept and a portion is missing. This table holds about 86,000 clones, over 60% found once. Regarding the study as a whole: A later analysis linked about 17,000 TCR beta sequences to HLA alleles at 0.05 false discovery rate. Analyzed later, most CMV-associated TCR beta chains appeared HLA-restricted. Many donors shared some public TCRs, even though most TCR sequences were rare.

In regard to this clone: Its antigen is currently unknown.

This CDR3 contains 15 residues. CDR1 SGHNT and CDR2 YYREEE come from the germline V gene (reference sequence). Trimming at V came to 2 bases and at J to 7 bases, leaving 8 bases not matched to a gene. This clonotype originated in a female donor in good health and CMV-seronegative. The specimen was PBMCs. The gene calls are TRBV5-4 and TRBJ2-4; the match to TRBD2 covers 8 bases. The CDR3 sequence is CASSLRAGGGNIQYF. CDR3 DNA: TGTGCCAGCAGCTTACGGGCGGGAGGTGGGAACATTCAGTACTTC. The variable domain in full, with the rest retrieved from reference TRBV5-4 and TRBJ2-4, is ETGVTQSPTHLIKTRGQQVTLRCSSQSGHNTVSWYQQALGQGPQFIFQYYREEENGRGNFPPRFSGLQFPNYSSELNVNALELDDSALYLCASSLRAGGGNIQYFGAGTRLSVL.